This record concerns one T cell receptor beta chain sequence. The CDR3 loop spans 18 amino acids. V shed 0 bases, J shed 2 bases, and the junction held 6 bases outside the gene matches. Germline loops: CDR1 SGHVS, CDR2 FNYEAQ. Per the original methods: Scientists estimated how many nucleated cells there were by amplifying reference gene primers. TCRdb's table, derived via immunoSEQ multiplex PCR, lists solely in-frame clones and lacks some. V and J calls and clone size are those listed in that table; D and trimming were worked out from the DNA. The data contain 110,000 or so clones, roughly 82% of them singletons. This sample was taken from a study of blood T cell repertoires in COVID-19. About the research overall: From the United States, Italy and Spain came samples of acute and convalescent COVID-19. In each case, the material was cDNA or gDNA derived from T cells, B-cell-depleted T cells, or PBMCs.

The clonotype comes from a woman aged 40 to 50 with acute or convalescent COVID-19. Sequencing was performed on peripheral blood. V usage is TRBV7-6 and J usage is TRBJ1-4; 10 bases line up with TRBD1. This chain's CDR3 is CASSLAVGQGLTNEKLFF. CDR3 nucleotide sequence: TGTGCCAGCAGCTTAGCGGTGGGACAGGGGTTGACTAATGAAAAACTGTTTTTT.